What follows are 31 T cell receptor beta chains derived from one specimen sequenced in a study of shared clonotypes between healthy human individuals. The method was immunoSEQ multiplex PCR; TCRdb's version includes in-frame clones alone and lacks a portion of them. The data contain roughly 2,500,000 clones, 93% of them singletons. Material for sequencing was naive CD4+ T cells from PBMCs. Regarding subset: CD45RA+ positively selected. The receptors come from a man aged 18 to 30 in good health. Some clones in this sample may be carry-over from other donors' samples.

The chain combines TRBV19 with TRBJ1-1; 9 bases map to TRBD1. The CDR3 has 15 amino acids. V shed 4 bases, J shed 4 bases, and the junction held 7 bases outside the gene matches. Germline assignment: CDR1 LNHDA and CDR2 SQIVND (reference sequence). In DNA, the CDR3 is TGTGCCAGTAGTACCCGTGCGACAGGGGGCACTGAAGCTTTCTTT. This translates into CASSTRATGGTEAFF.

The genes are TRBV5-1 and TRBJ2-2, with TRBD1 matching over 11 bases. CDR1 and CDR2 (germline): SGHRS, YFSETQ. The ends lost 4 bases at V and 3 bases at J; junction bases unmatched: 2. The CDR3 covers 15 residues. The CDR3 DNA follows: TGCGCCAGCAGCGGACAGGGGGCTTACACCGGGGAGCTGTTTTTT. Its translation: CASSGQGAYTGELFF. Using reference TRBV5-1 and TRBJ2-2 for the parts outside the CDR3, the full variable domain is KAGVTQTPRYLIKTRGQQVTLSCSPISGHRSVSWYQQTPGQGLQFLFEYFSETQRNKGNFPGRFSGRQFSNSRSEMNVSTLELGDSALYLCASSGQGAYTGELFFGEGSRLTVL.

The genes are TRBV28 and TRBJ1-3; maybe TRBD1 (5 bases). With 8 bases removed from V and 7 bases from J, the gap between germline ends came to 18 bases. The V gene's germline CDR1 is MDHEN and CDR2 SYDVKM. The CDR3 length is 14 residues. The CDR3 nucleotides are TGTGCCAGCGGACCTATGGGGCAGGGTAACACCATATATTTT. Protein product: CASGPMGQGNTIYF.

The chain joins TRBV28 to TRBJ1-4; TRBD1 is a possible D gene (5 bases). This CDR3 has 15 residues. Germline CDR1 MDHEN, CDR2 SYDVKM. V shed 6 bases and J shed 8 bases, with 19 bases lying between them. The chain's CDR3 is CASSPAGGGGEKLFF. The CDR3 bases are TGTGCCAGCAGCCCCGCGGGGGGTGGTGGGGAAAAACTGTTTTTT.

CDR3: CASSEGRNGYTF. In DNA, the CDR3 is TGTGCCAGCTCCGAGGGTAGGAATGGCTACACCTTC. V is TRBV7-8 and J is TRBJ1-2; D is uncertain. The CDR3 length is 12 residues. V shed 8 bases and J shed 6 bases, with 13 bases lying between them. The V gene's germline CDR1 is SGHVS and CDR2 FQNEAQ.

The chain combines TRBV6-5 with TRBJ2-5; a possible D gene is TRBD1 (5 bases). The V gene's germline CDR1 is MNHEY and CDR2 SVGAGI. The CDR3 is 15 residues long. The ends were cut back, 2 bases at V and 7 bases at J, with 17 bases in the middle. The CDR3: CASSYPGADKRTQYF. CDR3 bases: TGTGCCAGCAGTTACCCTGGCGCGGACAAACGGACCCAGTACTTC.

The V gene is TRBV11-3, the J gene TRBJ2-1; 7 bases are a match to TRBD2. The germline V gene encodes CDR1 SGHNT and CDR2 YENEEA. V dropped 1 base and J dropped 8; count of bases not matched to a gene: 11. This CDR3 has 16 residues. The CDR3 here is CASSLGGGGRGYEQFF. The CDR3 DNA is TGTGCCAGCAGCTTAGGCGGCGGCGGGAGAGGGTATGAGCAGTTCTTC.

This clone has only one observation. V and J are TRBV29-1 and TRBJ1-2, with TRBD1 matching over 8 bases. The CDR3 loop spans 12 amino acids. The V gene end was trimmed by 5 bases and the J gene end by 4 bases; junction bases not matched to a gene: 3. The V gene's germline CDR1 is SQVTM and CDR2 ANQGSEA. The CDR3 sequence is CSVNDRGYGYTF. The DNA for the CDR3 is TGCAGCGTTAACGACAGGGGCTATGGCTACACCTTC.

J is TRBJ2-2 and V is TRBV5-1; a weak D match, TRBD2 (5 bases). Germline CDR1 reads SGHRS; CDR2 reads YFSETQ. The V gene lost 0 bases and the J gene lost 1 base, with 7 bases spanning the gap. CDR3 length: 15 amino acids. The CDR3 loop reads CASSLDSVNTGELFF. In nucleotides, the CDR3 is TGCGCCAGCAGCTTGGATAGCGTGAACACCGGGGAGCTGTTTTTT. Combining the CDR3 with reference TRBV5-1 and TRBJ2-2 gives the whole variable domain KAGVTQTPRYLIKTRGQQVTLSCSPISGHRSVSWYQQTPGQGLQFLFEYFSETQRNKGNFPGRFSGRQFSNSRSEMNVSTLELGDSALYLCASSLDSVNTGELFFGEGSRLTVL.

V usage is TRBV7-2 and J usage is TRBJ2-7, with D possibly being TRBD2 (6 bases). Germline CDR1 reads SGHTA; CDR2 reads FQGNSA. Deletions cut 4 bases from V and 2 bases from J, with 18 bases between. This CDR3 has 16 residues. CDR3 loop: CASSYDTGTRTYEQYF. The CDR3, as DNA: TGTGCCAGCAGCTATGACACCGGGACTCGAACCTACGAGCAGTACTTC.

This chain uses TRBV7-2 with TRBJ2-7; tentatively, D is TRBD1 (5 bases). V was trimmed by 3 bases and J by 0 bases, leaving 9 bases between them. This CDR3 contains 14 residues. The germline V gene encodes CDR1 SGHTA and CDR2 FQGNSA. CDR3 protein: CASSLQGTSYEQYF. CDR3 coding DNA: TGTGCCAGCAGCTTGCAGGGTACCTCCTACGAGCAGTACTTC.

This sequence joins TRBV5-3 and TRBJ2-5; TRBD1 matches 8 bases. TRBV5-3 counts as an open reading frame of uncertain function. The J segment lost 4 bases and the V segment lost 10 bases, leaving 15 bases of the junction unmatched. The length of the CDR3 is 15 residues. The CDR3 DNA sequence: TGTGCCGACCAGGACAGGGCCTACCCGGGAGAGACCCAGTACTTC. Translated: CADQDRAYPGETQYF.

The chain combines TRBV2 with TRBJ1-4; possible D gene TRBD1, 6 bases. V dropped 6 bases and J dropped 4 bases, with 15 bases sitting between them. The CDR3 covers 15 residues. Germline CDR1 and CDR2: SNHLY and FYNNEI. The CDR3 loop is CASRGLTGSNEKLFF. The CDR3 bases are TGTGCCAGCAGGGGTTTAACAGGGAGTAATGAAAAACTGTTTTTT. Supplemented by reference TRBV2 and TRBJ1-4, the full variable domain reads EPEVTQTPSHQVTQMGQEVILRCVPISNHLYFYWYRQILGQKVEFLVSFYNNEISEKSEIFDDQFSVERPDGSNFTLKIRSTKLEDSAMYFCASRGLTGSNEKLFFGSGTQLSVL.

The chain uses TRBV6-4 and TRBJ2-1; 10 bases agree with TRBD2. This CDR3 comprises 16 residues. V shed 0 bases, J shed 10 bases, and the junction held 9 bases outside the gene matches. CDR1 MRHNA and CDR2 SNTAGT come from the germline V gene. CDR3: CASSDSPSGRAREQFF. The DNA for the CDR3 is TGTGCCAGCAGTGACTCACCGAGCGGGAGGGCCAGGGAGCAGTTCTTC.

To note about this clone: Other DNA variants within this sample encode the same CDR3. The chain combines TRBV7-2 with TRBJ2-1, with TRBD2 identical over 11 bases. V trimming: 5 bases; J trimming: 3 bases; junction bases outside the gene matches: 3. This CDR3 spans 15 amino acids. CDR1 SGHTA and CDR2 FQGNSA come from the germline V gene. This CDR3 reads CASSLGLADYNEQFF. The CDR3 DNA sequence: TGTGCCAGCAGCCTGGGACTAGCGGACTACAATGAGCAGTTCTTC.

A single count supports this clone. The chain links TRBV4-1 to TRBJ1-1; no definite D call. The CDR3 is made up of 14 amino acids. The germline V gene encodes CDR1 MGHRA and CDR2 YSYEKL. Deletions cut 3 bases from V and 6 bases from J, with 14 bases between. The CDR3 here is CASSHLTGSPEAFF. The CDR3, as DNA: TGCGCCAGCAGCCATCTCACCGGTTCCCCTGAAGCTTTCTTT.

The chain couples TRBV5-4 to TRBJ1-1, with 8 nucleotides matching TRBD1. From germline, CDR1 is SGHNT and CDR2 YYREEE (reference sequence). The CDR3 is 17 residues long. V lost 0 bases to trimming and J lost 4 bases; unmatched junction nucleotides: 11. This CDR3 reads CASSLAAGGARGTEAFF. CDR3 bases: TGTGCCAGCAGCTTGGCCGCAGGGGGCGCAAGGGGCACTGAAGCTTTCTTT.

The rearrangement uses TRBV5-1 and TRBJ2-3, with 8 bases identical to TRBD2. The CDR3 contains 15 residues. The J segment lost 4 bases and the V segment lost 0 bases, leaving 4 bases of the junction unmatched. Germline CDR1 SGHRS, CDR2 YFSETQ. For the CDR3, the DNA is TGCGCCAGCAGCTTGGGACTAGCGATGGCAGATACGCAGTATTTT. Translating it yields CASSLGLAMADTQYF.

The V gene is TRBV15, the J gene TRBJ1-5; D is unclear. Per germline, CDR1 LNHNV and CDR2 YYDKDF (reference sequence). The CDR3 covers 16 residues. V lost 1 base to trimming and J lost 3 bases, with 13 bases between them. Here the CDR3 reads CATSRAGIRANQPQHF. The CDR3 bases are TGTGCCACCAGCAGAGCCGGGATTAGGGCCAATCAGCCCCAGCATTTT.

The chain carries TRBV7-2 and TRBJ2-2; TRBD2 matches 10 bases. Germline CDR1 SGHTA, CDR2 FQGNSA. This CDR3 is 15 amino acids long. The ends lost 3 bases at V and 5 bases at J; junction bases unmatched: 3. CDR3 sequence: CASSFLAGVTGELFF. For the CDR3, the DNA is TGTGCCAGCAGCTTCCTAGCGGGAGTTACCGGGGAGCTGTTTTTT.

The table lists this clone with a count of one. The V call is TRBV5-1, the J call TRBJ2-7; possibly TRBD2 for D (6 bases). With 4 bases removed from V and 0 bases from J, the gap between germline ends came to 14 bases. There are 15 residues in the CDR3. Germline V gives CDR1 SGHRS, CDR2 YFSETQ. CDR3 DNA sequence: TGCGCCAGCAGCCCAGGAGGGGCCAGCTCCTACGAGCAGTACTTC. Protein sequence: CASSPGGASSYEQYF.

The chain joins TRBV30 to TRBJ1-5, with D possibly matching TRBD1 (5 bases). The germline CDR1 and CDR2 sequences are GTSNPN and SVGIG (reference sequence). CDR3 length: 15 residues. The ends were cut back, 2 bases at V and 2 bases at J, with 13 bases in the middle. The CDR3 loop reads CAWSFREFGNQPQHF. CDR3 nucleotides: TGTGCCTGGAGTTTCAGGGAATTCGGCAATCAGCCCCAGCATTTT.

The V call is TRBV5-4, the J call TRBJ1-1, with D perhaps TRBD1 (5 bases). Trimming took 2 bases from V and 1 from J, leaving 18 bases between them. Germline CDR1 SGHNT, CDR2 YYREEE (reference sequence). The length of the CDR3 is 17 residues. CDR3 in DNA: TGTGCCAGCAGCTTCGGGTCCCGGGGACGGAGGAACACTGAAGCTTTCTTT. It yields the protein CASSFGSRGRRNTEAFF.

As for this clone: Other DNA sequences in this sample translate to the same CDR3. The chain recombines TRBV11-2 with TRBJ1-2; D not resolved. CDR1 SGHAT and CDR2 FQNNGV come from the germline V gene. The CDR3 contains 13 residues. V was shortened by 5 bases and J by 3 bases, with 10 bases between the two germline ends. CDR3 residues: CASSPGSYYGYTF. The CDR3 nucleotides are TGTGCCAGCAGCCCTGGGAGCTACTATGGCTACACCTTC.

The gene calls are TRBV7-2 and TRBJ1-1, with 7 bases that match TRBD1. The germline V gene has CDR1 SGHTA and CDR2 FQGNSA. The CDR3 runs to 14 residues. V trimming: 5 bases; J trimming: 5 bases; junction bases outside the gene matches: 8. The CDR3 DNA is TGTGCCAGCAGCCCGCCTAGGGGGCGGACTGAAGCTTTCTTT. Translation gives CASSPPRGRTEAFF.

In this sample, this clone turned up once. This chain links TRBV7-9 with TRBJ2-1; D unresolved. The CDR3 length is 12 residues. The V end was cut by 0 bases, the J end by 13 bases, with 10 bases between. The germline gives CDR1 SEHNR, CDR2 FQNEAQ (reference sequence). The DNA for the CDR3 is TGTGCCAGCAGCTTAGCATCGGGCACTCAGTTCTTC. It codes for CASSLASGTQFF.

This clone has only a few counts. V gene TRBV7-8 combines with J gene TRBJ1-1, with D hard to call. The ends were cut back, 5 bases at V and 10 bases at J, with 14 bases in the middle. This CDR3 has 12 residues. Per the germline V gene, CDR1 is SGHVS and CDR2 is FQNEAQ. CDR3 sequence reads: CASSPAPFSAFF. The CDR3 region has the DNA TGTGCCAGCAGCCCCGCACCTTTCTCAGCTTTCTTT.

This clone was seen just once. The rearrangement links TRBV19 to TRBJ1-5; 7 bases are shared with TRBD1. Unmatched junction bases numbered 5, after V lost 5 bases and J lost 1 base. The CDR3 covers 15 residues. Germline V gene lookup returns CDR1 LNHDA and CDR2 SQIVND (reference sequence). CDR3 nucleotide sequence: TGTGCCAGTAGTGGGATCAGGGGGAGCAATCAGCCCCAGCATTTT. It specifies CASSGIRGSNQPQHF.

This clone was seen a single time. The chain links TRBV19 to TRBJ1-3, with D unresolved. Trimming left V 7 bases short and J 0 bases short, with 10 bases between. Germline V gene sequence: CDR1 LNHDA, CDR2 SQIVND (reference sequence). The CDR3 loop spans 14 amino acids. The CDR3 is CASKTDFSGNTIYF. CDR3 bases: TGTGCCAGTAAAACAGACTTCTCTGGAAACACCATATATTTT.

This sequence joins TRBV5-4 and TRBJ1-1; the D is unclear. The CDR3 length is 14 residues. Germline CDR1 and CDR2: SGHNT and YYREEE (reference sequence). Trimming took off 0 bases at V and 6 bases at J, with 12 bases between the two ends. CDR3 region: CASSLDPKVAEAFF. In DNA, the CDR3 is TGTGCCAGCAGCTTGGACCCTAAAGTCGCTGAAGCTTTCTTT. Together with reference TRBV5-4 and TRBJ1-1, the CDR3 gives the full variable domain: ETGVTQSPTHLIKTRGQQVTLRCSSQSGHNTVSWYQQALGQGPQFIFQYYREEENGRGNFPPRFSGLQFPNYSSELNVNALELDDSALYLCASSLDPKVAEAFFGQGTRLTVV.

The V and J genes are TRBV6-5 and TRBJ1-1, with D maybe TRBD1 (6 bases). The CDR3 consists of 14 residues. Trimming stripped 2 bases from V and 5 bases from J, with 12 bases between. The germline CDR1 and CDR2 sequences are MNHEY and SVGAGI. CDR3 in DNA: TGTGCCAGCAGTTACCTTGGGGGCAGGACTGAAGCTTTCTTT. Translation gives CASSYLGGRTEAFF.